The clone carrying this T cell receptor beta chain was observed a handful of times. This entry belongs to a study of OX40 agonist ivuxolimab in advanced cancers. The table came from immunoSEQ multiplex PCR; TCRdb's copy has only in-frame clones and leaves some out. The repertoire consists of some 64,000 clones, with 80% to 95% occurring once and the leading ten covering around a quarter. Germline trimming cut 4 bases from V and 4 bases from J; bases unmatched to any gene: 2. This CDR3 region has 14 residues. Germline CDR1 SGHVS, CDR2 FQNEAQ. The chain carries TRBV7-8 and TRBJ1-2; 11 nucleotides agree with TRBD1. This receptor was taken from an adult with an advanced solid tumor such as melanoma, head and neck, liver or kidney cancer. This specimen consisted of CD4+ or CD8+ T cells sorted from blood, obtained in a trial of the OX40 agonist ivuxolimab. Here the CDR3 DNA reads TGTGCCAGCAGCTCAGGGACAGGGGGCTATGGCTACACCTTC. Translating it yields CASSSGTGGYGYTF.